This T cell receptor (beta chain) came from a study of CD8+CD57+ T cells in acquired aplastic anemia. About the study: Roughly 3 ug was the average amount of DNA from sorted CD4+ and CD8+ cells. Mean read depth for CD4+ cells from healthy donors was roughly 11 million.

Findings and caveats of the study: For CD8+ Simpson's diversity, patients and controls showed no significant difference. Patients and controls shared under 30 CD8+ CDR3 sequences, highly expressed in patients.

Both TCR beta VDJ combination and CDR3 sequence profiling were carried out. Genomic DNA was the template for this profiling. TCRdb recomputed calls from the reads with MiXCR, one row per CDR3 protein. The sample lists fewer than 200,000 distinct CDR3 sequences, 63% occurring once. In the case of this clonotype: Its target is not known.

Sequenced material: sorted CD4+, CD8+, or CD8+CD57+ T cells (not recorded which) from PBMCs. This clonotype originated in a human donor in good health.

The CDR3 region has the DNA TGTGCCAGCAGCCCCGAAGGTTCGGGTCAGCCCGCAGATACGCAGTATTTT. Protein: CASSPEGSGQPADTQYF. The J gene is TRBJ2-3, the V gene TRBV7-9; unclear D gene. CDR1 and CDR2 from the germline V gene are SEHNR and FQNEAQ (reference sequence). V lost 5 bases and J 4 bases, leaving 22 bases between the germline ends. CDR3 length equals 17 residues.